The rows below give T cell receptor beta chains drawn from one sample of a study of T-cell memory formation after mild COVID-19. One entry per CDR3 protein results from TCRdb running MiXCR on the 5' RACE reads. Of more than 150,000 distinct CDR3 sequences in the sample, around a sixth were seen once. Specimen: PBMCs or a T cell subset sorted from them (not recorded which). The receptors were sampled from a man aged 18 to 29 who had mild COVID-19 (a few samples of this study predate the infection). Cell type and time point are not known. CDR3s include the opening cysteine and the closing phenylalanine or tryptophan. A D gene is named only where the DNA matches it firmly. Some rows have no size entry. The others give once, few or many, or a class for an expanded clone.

CDR3 DNA: TGTGCCAGCAGCTTGGCAGGACAGATCGATTCACCCCTCCACTTT; CDR3 protein: CASSLAGQIDSPLHF; J gene: TRBJ1-6; V gene: TRBV5-5; clone size: few; D gene: -
CDR3 DNA: TGCGCCAGCAGCCGGGGGACTTCGGGCCAAGAGACCCAGTACTTC; CDR3 protein: CASSRGTSGQETQYF; J gene: TRBJ2-5; V gene: TRBV5-1; clone size: few; D gene: -
CDR3 DNA: TGTGCCAGCAGCCCAACCAGGGGTGAAGCTTTCTTT; CDR3 protein: CASSPTRGEAFF; J gene: TRBJ1-1; V gene: TRBV12-3/TRBV12-4; clone size: few; D gene: -
CDR3 DNA: TGTGCCAGCAGCTATTACAGGGGCGCGAACTATGGCTACACCTTC; CDR3 protein: CASSYYRGANYGYTF; J gene: TRBJ1-2; V gene: TRBV7-2; clone size: -; D gene: TRBD1
CDR3 DNA: TGTGCCAGCAGCCATGACCAGGGATGGGCGGGCGAGCAGTACTTC; CDR3 protein: CASSHDQGWAGEQYF; J gene: TRBJ2-7; V gene: TRBV7-2; clone size: -; D gene: -
CDR3 DNA: TGTGCCAGCAGATACAGCGGGGGTCACGAGCAGTACTTC; CDR3 protein: CASRYSGGHEQYF; J gene: TRBJ2-7; V gene: TRBV7-9; clone size: few; D gene: TRBD2
CDR3 DNA: TGTGCCAGCAGCCAAGGCGGGACAGGGGGCTCCTATAATTCACCCCTCCACTTT; CDR3 protein: CASSQGGTGGSYNSPLHF; J gene: TRBJ1-6; V gene: TRBV3-1; clone size: few; D gene: TRBD1
CDR3 DNA: TGCGCCAGCAGCCGAAGTGAATTAGCGGGGGCCTTCAATGAGCAGTTCTTC; CDR3 protein: CASSRSELAGAFNEQFF; J gene: TRBJ2-1; V gene: TRBV4-1; clone size: few; D gene: TRBD2
CDR3 DNA: TGCGCCAGCAGCCGGAGCGGGGGGGTCCAAGAGACCCAGTACTTC; CDR3 protein: CASSRSGGVQETQYF; J gene: TRBJ2-5; V gene: TRBV4-1; clone size: few; D gene: TRBD2
CDR3 DNA: TGTGCCAGCAGCAGCGAATTTGGTTCACCCCTCCACTTT; CDR3 protein: CASSSEFGSPLHF; J gene: TRBJ1-6; V gene: TRBV7-3; clone size: few; D gene: -
CDR3 DNA: TGCAGTGCTATCCGGGACAGGGCTTATAGCAATCAGCCCCAGCATTTT; CDR3 protein: CSAIRDRAYSNQPQHF; J gene: TRBJ1-5; V gene: TRBV20-1; clone size: many; D gene: TRBD1
CDR3 DNA: TGCAGTGCTAGAGATCCCCAATCGAACACCGGGGAGCTGTTTTTT; CDR3 protein: CSARDPQSNTGELFF; J gene: TRBJ2-2; V gene: TRBV20-1; clone size: few; D gene: -
CDR3 DNA: TGTGCCAGCTCACCACGTACACTAGCAGCTACAGATACGCAGTATTTT; CDR3 protein: CASSPRTLAATDTQYF; J gene: TRBJ2-3; V gene: TRBV18; clone size: few; D gene: -
CDR3 DNA: TGCGCCAGCAGCCAAGATCCGATAACCGGGACAGGGAACACCGGGGAGCTGTTTTTT; CDR3 protein: CASSQDPITGTGNTGELFF; J gene: TRBJ2-2; V gene: TRBV4-3; clone size: -; D gene: TRBD1
CDR3 DNA: TGTGCCAGCAGCCCACTATTATTGGGGACTAGTCGGCCCTACAATGAGCAGTTCTTC; CDR3 protein: CASSPLLLGTSRPYNEQFF; J gene: TRBJ2-1; V gene: TRBV11-2; clone size: -; D gene: TRBD2
CDR3 DNA: TGTGCCACGAACGGCCCCGGCTACACCTTC; CDR3 protein: CATNGPGYTF; J gene: TRBJ1-2; V gene: TRBV6-6; clone size: -; D gene: -
CDR3 DNA: TGTGCCAGCAGCCGTACAGAGTCCTACAATGAGCAGTTCTTC; CDR3 protein: CASSRTESYNEQFF; J gene: TRBJ2-1; V gene: TRBV3-1; clone size: -; D gene: -
CDR3 DNA: TGTGCCAGCATGAAGAGGGGCGTAGTGGACACTGAAGCTTTCTTT; CDR3 protein: CASMKRGVVDTEAFF; J gene: TRBJ1-1; V gene: TRBV5-6; clone size: -; D gene: -
CDR3 DNA: TGTGCCAGCAGAGCCCCTGGGGGGCGGGTCGATGGCTACACCTTC; CDR3 protein: CASRAPGGRVDGYTF; J gene: TRBJ1-2; V gene: TRBV6-6; clone size: -; D gene: -
CDR3 DNA: TGTGCCACCAGCCGGGGGGAGGCCGGGAACACTGAAGCTTTCTTT; CDR3 protein: CATSRGEAGNTEAFF; J gene: TRBJ1-1; V gene: TRBV24-1; clone size: -; D gene: -
CDR3 DNA: TGTGCCAGCAGCTTCCCTGTACAGAGAGATAACACTGAAGCTTTCTTT; CDR3 protein: CASSFPVQRDNTEAFF; J gene: TRBJ1-1; V gene: TRBV5-8; clone size: -; D gene: -
CDR3 DNA: TGTGCCAGCAGCGGGGGACTAGCCGGCACAGATACGCAGTATTTT; CDR3 protein: CASSGGLAGTDTQYF; J gene: TRBJ2-3; V gene: TRBV9; clone size: -; D gene: TRBD2
CDR3 DNA: TGTGCCAGCAGCCCGACTAGCGGGAGCTCCTACAATGAGCAGTTCTTC; CDR3 protein: CASSPTSGSSYNEQFF; J gene: TRBJ2-1; V gene: TRBV7-3; clone size: -; D gene: TRBD2
CDR3 DNA: TGCGCCAGCAGCCAAGATGGAGGGTTCTCGGGTAATGAAAAACTGTTTTTT; CDR3 protein: CASSQDGGFSGNEKLFF; J gene: TRBJ1-4; V gene: TRBV4-3; clone size: -; D gene: -
CDR3 DNA: TGTGCCAGCAGATTAGCGGATAGCACAGATACGCAGTATTTT; CDR3 protein: CASRLADSTDTQYF; J gene: TRBJ2-3; V gene: TRBV27; clone size: many; D gene: -
CDR3 DNA: TGCGCCAGCAGCCAAGAGGAGGTAGTCGGTACGCAGTATTTT; CDR3 protein: CASSQEEVVGTQYF; J gene: TRBJ2-3; V gene: TRBV4-1; clone size: few; D gene: -
CDR3 DNA: TGTGCCAGCAGCAGATACCGGGCCCCGGGAGAGACCCAGTACTTC; CDR3 protein: CASSRYRAPGETQYF; J gene: TRBJ2-5; V gene: TRBV11-2; clone size: -; D gene: -
CDR3 DNA: TGCAGTGCTAGCCCCTTCTTACAGGGGCCCCCTTACGAGCAGTACTTC; CDR3 protein: CSASPFLQGPPYEQYF; J gene: TRBJ2-7; V gene: TRBV20-1; clone size: -; D gene: TRBD1
CDR3 DNA: TGTGCCAGCAGTTCCTCCGGGACACGAAATGAGCAGTTCTTC; CDR3 protein: CASSSSGTRNEQFF; J gene: TRBJ2-1; V gene: TRBV28; clone size: -; D gene: -
CDR3 DNA: TGCGCCAGCAGCTTGGAGAAAAACTATGGCTACACCTTC; CDR3 protein: CASSLEKNYGYTF; J gene: TRBJ1-2; V gene: TRBV5-1; clone size: few; D gene: -
CDR3 DNA: TGCGCCAGCAGCCGAGGACTAGCGGGGCCCCGGGAGCTGTTTTTT; CDR3 protein: CASSRGLAGPRELFF; J gene: TRBJ2-2; V gene: TRBV4-1; clone size: -; D gene: TRBD2
CDR3 DNA: TGTGCCACCAGCAGAGACTCCAGGACAGGAGCGGATACGCAGTATTTT; CDR3 protein: CATSRDSRTGADTQYF; J gene: TRBJ2-3; V gene: TRBV15; clone size: -; D gene: TRBD1
CDR3 DNA: TGCAGAGATGGACAGCGAAACACAGATACGCAGTATTTT; CDR3 protein: CRDGQRNTDTQYF; J gene: TRBJ2-3; V gene: TRBV20-1; clone size: once; D gene: -
CDR3 DNA: TGCAGTGCTAGAGAACCCAGGGGCACTGAAGCTTTCTTT; CDR3 protein: CSAREPRGTEAFF; J gene: TRBJ1-1; V gene: TRBV20-1; clone size: -; D gene: -
CDR3 DNA: TGTGCCAGCAGCCTAAGGCAGCTGGGGGCTGATTCACCCCTCCACTTT; CDR3 protein: CASSLRQLGADSPLHF; J gene: TRBJ1-6; V gene: TRBV7-3; clone size: -; D gene: -
CDR3 DNA: TGCGCCAGCAGCACAGGCTCTGCGTACAATGAGCAGTTCTTC; CDR3 protein: CASSTGSAYNEQFF; J gene: TRBJ2-1; V gene: TRBV5-1; clone size: few; D gene: -
CDR3 DNA: TGCGCCAGCAGCTTGGAATGGGGGGGCTACACTGAAGCTTTCTTT; CDR3 protein: CASSLEWGGYTEAFF; J gene: TRBJ1-1; V gene: TRBV5-1; clone size: few; D gene: -
CDR3 DNA: TGTGCCACCGGACAGGATCTGAACACTGAAGCTTTCTTT; CDR3 protein: CATGQDLNTEAFF; J gene: TRBJ1-1; V gene: TRBV10-3; clone size: -; D gene: TRBD1
CDR3 DNA: TGTGCCAGCAGCTTTGCAGACAACATGAACACTGAAGCTTTCTTT; CDR3 protein: CASSFADNMNTEAFF; J gene: TRBJ1-1; V gene: TRBV5-6; clone size: few; D gene: -
CDR3 DNA: TGTGCCAGCAGTGGTCGCACTGAAGCTTTCTTT; CDR3 protein: CASSGRTEAFF; J gene: TRBJ1-1; V gene: TRBV25-1; clone size: few; D gene: -
CDR3 DNA: TGTGCCAGCAGTTACTCCCACAGCCTTGGGAACACTGAAGCTTTCTTT; CDR3 protein: CASSYSHSLGNTEAFF; J gene: TRBJ1-1; V gene: TRBV6-5; clone size: few; D gene: -
CDR3 DNA: TGCGCCAGCAGCCAACCAGACGGGTATACGCAGTATTTT; CDR3 protein: CASSQPDGYTQYF; J gene: TRBJ2-3; V gene: TRBV4-3; clone size: -; D gene: -
CDR3 DNA: TGTGCCAGCAGTGCAGGGACCTTTGAAGCTTTCTTT; CDR3 protein: CASSAGTFEAFF; J gene: TRBJ1-1; V gene: TRBV6-2/TRBV6-3; clone size: few; D gene: -
CDR3 DNA: TGTGCCAGCAGTCACCTCGGGGGCGCGGGGGAGCAGTACTTC; CDR3 protein: CASSHLGGAGEQYF; J gene: TRBJ2-7; V gene: TRBV3-1; clone size: -; D gene: -
CDR3 DNA: TGTGCCAGCAGTTTGGAGGGTAGGGGTAGCGGCTACACCTTC; CDR3 protein: CASSLEGRGSGYTF; J gene: TRBJ1-2; V gene: TRBV12-3/TRBV12-4; clone size: -; D gene: -
CDR3 DNA: TGCGCCAGCAGTTTCGACGGGGGATATGGCTACACCTTC; CDR3 protein: CASSFDGGYGYTF; J gene: TRBJ1-2; V gene: TRBV5-1; clone size: many; D gene: -
CDR3 DNA: TGTGCCAGCAGTCCCACAGGGAACGGGAATCAGCCCCAGCATTTT; CDR3 protein: CASSPTGNGNQPQHF; J gene: TRBJ1-5; V gene: TRBV6-2/TRBV6-3; clone size: -; D gene: -